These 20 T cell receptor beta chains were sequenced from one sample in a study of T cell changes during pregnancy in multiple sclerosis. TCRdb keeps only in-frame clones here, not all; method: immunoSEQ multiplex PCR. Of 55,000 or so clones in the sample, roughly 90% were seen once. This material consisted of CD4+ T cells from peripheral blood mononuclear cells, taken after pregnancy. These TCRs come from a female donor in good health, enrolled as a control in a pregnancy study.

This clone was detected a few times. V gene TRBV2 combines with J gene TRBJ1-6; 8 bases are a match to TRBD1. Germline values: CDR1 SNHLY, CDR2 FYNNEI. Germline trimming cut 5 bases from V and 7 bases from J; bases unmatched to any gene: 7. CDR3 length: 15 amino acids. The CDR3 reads CASSTDRGYNSPLHF. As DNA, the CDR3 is TGTGCCAGCAGTACAGACAGGGGCTACAATTCACCCCTCCACTTT.

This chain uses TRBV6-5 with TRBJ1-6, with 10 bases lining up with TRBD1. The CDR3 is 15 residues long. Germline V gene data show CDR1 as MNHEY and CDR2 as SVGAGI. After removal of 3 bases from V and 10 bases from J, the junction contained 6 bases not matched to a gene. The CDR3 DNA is TGTGCCAGCAGTTATAGTGGGACAGGGGACTCACCCCTCCACTTT. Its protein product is CASSYSGTGDSPLHF.

CDR3 in amino acids: CASSSGLAGQETQYF. The CDR3 DNA follows: TGCGCCAGCAGCTCGGGACTAGCGGGACAAGAGACCCAGTACTTC. The V gene is TRBV5-1, the J gene TRBJ2-5, with 13 bases fitting TRBD2. V trimming: 3 bases; J trimming: 2 bases; junction bases outside the gene matches: 1. The CDR3 is 15 residues long. CDR1 and CDR2 (germline): SGHRS, YFSETQ. Full variable domain (rest looked up from reference TRBV5-1 and TRBJ2-5): KAGVTQTPRYLIKTRGQQVTLSCSPISGHRSVSWYQQTPGQGLQFLFEYFSETQRNKGNFPGRFSGRQFSNSRSEMNVSTLELGDSALYLCASSSGLAGQETQYFGPGTRLLVL.

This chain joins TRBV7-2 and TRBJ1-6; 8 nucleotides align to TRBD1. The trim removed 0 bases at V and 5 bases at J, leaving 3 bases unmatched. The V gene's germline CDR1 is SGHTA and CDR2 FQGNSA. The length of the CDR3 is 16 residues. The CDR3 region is CASSLAGTGNNSPLHF. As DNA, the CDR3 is TGTGCCAGCAGCTTAGCGGGGACAGGCAATAATTCACCCCTCCACTTT.

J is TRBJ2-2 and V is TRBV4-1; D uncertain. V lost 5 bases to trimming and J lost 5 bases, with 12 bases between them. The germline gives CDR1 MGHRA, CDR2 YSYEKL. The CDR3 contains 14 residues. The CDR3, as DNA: TGCGCCAGCAGCGTACAGACCCATACCGGGGAGCTGTTTTTT. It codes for CASSVQTHTGELFF.

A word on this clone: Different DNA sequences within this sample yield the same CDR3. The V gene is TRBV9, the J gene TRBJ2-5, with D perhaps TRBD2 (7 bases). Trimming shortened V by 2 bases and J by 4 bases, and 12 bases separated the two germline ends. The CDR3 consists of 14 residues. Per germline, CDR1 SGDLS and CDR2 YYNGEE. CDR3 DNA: TGTGCCAGCAGCGTTGGGGGGGCGGGAGAGACCCAGTACTTC. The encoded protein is CASSVGGAGETQYF.

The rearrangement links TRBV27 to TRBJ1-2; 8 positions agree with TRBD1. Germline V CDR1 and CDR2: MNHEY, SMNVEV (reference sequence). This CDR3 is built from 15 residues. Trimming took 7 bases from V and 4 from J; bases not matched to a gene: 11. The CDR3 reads CASKLQGESGYGYTF. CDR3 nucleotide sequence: TGTGCCAGCAAGCTACAGGGGGAGAGTGGCTATGGCTACACCTTC.

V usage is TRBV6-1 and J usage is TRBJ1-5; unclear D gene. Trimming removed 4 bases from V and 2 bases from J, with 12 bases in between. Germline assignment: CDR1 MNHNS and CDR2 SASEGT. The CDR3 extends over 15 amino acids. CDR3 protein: CASSVKGDGNQPQHF. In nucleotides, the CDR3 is TGTGCCAGCAGTGTTAAGGGAGATGGCAATCAGCCCCAGCATTTT.

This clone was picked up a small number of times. The CDR3 sequence: CASSPTGNYNEQFF. The CDR3 DNA reads TGTGCCAGCAGCCCCACAGGGAACTACAATGAGCAGTTCTTC. The V gene is TRBV6-4, the J gene TRBJ2-1; TRBD1 might be the D (6 bases). V shed 6 bases and J shed 3 bases, with 12 bases lying between them. The germline gives CDR1 MRHNA, CDR2 SNTAGT. This CDR3 is 14 amino acids long.

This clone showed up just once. The CDR3 DNA follows: TGTGCCAGCAGCTTCGAGACTAGCTCCTACAATGAGCAGTTCTTC. It is translated as CASSFETSSYNEQFF. J is TRBJ2-1 and V is TRBV7-3; TRBD2 might be the D (6 bases). Between the trimmed V and J ends, which lost 3 bases and 0 bases, there was a span of 9 bases. The germline CDR1 and CDR2 sequences are SGHTA and FQGTGA. The CDR3 extends over 15 amino acids.

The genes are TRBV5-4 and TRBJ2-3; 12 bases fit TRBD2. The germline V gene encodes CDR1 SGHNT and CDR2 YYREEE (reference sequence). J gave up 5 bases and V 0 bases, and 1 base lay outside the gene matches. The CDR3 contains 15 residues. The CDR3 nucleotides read TGTGCCAGCAGCTTGGGGGGACTAGCGGGAGATACGCAGTATTTT. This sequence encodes CASSLGGLAGDTQYF.

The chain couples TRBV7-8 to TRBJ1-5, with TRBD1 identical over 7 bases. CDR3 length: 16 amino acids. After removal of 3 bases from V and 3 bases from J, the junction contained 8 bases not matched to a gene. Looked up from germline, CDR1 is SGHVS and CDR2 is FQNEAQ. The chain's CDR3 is CASSLARTGNNQPQHF. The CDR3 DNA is TGTGCCAGCAGCTTGGCTAGGACAGGCAACAATCAGCCCCAGCATTTT.

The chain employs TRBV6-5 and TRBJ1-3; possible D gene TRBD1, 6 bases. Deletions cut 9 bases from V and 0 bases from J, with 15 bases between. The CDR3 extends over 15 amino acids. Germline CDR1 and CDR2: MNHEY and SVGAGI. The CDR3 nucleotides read TGTGCCAGTACTACCGGACAGTTCTCTGGAAACACCATATATTTT. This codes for CASTTGQFSGNTIYF.

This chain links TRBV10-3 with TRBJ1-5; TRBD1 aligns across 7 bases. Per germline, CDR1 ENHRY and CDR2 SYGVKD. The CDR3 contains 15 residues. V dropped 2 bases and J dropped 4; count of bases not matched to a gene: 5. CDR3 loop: CAISEEGTANQPQHF. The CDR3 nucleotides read TGTGCCATCAGTGAGGAAGGGACAGCTAATCAGCCCCAGCATTTT.

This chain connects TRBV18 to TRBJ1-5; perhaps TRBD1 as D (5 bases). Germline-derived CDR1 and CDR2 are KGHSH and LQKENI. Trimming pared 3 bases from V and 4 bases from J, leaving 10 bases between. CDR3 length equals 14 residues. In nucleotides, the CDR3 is TGTGCCAGCTCACCCGGGGGGGGGAATCAGCCCCAGCATTTT. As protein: CASSPGGGNQPQHF.

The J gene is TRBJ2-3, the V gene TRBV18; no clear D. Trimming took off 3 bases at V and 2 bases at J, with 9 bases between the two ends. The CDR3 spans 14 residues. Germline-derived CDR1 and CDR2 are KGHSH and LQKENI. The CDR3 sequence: CASSPGLSTDTQYF. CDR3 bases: TGTGCCAGCTCACCCGGGTTATCCACAGATACGCAGTATTTT.

The CDR3 sequence is CASSRGGFADTQYF. Here the CDR3 DNA reads TGTGCCAGCAGCCGGGGGGGCTTTGCAGATACGCAGTATTTT. This rearrangement joins TRBV7-6 to TRBJ2-3, with TRBD2 matching over 8 bases. Per the germline V gene, CDR1 is SGHVS and CDR2 is FNYEAQ. The CDR3 loop spans 14 amino acids. With 5 bases clipped from V and 4 bases from J, the junction kept 5 bases outside the gene matches. The variable domain in full, completed from reference TRBV7-6 and TRBJ2-3, reads GAGVSQSPRYKVTKRGQDVALRCDPISGHVSLYWYRQALGQGPEFLTYFNYEAQQDKSGLPNDRFSAERPEGSISTLTIQRTEQRDSAMYRCASSRGGFADTQYFGPGTRLTVL.

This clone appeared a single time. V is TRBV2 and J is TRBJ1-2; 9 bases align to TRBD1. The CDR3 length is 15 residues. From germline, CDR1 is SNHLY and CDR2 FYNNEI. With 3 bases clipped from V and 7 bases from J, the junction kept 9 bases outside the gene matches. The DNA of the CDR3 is TGTGCCAGCAGTGAGACGGGGACAGGGTGGTCTGGCTACACCTTC. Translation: CASSETGTGWSGYTF.

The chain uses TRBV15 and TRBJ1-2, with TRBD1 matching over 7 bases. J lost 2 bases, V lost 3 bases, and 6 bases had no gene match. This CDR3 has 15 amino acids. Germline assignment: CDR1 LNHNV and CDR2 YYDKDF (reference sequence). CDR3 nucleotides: TGTGCCACCAGCAGGAAGACAGGGATGAACTATGGCTACACCTTC. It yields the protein CATSRKTGMNYGYTF.

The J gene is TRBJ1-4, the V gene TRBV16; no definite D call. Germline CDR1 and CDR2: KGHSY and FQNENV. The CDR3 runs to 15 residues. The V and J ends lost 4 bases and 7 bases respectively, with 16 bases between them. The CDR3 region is CASSPLEGWSEKLFF. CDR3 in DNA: TGTGCCAGCAGCCCCCTTGAGGGATGGAGTGAAAAACTGTTTTTT. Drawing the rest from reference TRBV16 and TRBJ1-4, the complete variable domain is GEEVAQTPKHLVRGEGQKAKLYCAPIKGHSYVFWYQQVLKNEFKFLISFQNENVFDETGMPKERFSAKCLPNSPCSLEIQATKLEDSAVYFCASSPLEGWSEKLFFGSGTQLSVL.